This T cell receptor beta chain was obtained from a study of T cell repertoires in cytomegalovirus infection. Study as a whole: Newly reported HLA-C-restricted and thoroughly characterized HLA-B-restricted CMV epitopes were employed. It was the public TCR beta signatures that indicated both CMV infection and matching HLA type. General observations from the study: CMV carriers with the relevant HLA were identified by cumulative public TCR beta family frequency. Clonotypes of TCR beta that were HLA-C-restricted and CMV-specific dominated the ex vivo response.

A few counts support this clonotype. The antigen is unknown. The CDR3 totals 15 residues. Germline V CDR1 and CDR2: SGHVT, SQSDAQ. The V and J ends lost 5 bases and 1 base respectively, with 12 bases between them. Using its own MiXCR run on the reads, TCRdb lists one record per CDR3 protein. The data contain around 25,000 distinct CDR3 sequences, 22% of them singletons. This receptor was obtained from a human donor in good health (CMV status not recorded). Some clones in this sample may be carry-over from other donors' samples. This chain joins TRBV7-4 and TRBJ2-1, with D possibly called TRBD1 or TRBD2 (5 bases each). The sample in question was CD8+ T cells from cultured PBMCs, obtained from culture after CMV antigen stimulation. This CDR3 is CASSHRDGSYNEQFF. CDR3 DNA sequence: TGTGCCAGCAGCCACCGGGACGGATCCTACAATGAGCAGTTCTTC.